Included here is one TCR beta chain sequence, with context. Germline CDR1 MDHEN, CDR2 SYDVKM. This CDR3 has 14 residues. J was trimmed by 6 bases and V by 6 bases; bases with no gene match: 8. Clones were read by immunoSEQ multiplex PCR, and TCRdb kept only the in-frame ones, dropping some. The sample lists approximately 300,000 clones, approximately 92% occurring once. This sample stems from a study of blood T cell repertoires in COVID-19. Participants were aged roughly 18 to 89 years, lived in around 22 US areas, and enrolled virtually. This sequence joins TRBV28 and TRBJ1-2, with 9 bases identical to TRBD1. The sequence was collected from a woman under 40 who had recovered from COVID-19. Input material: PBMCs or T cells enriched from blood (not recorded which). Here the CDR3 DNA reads TGTGCCAGCAGGTTTCCGGGACAGGGAGATGGCTACACCTTC. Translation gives CASRFPGQGDGYTF.